These 18 T cell receptor beta chains came from one sample sequenced in a study of blood T cell repertoires in COVID-19. The repertoire was sequenced with immunoSEQ multiplex PCR; TCRdb's copy has only in-frame clones and lacks some. The sample lists over 300,000 clones; around 86% were seen once. Sequencing input: peripheral blood. Receptors originate from a woman aged 50 to 60 with acute or convalescent COVID-19.

This rearrangement joins TRBV29-1 to TRBJ1-1, with D possibly TRBD1 on 5 matching bases. Germline values: CDR1 SQVTM, CDR2 ANQGSEA. The CDR3 has 11 residues. Trimming took 5 bases from V and 8 from J, leaving 12 bases between them. CDR3 loop: CSVRWRDEAFF. The CDR3 region has the DNA TGCAGCGTTCGCTGGAGGGACGAAGCTTTCTTT.

The chain joins TRBV24-1 to TRBJ2-2; D is perhaps TRBD1 (6 bases). V was shortened by 5 bases and J by 8 bases, with 14 bases between the two germline ends. Germline V gene sequence: CDR1 KGHDR, CDR2 SFDVKD. The CDR3 sequence is 14 residues long. The CDR3 region is CATSAAGAAGELFF. Here the CDR3 DNA reads TGTGCCACCAGTGCGGCAGGGGCGGCGGGGGAGCTGTTTTTT.

V and J are TRBV2 and TRBJ2-2; D not resolved. The V end was cut by 4 bases, the J end by 5 bases, with 14 bases between. The CDR3 contains 15 residues. Germline lookup yields CDR1 SNHLY and CDR2 FYNNEI. CDR3 DNA: TGTGCCAGCAGTGTAAGTGCTATGTCGACCGGGGAGCTGTTTTTT. This translates into CASSVSAMSTGELFF.

The chain couples TRBV28 to TRBJ1-5, with a tentative D call TRBD1 (5 bases). Germline V gene data show CDR1 as MDHEN and CDR2 as SYDVKM. The CDR3 has 11 amino acids. CDR3 DNA sequence: TGTTCGGACATTAGCAATCAGCCCCAGCATTTT. This codes for CSDISNQPQHF.

This clone was found a few times. The V gene is TRBV3-1 (or the pseudogene TRBV3-2), the J gene TRBJ2-7; TRBD2 matches 13 bases. V gave up 2 bases and J gave up 7 bases; unmatched junction bases: 8. The CDR3 runs to 16 residues. Germline V gene sequence: CDR1 LGHDT, CDR2 YNNKEL (reference sequence). The CDR3 coding sequence is TGTGCCAGCAGCCAACTCGGACTAGCGGGAGTTCGGGAGCAGTACTTC. It yields the protein CASSQLGLAGVREQYF.

The chain couples TRBV27 to TRBJ1-1; D gene unclear. The CDR3 totals 15 residues. Germline CDR1 is MNHEY and CDR2 is SMNVEV (reference sequence). V lost 0 bases and J 1 base, leaving 9 bases between the germline ends. CDR3 nucleotides: TGTGCCAGCAGTTTATCACCAGGATGGAACACTGAAGCTTTCTTT. Its translation: CASSLSPGWNTEAFF.

V usage is TRBV5-1 and J usage is TRBJ2-6; no reliable D call. Germline V gene sequence: CDR1 SGHRS, CDR2 YFSETQ. Trimming stripped 0 bases from V and 4 bases from J, with 5 bases between. The CDR3 loop spans 14 amino acids. This CDR3 is CASSLAQGANVLTF. CDR3 DNA sequence: TGCGCCAGCAGCTTGGCCCAGGGGGCCAACGTCCTGACTTTC.

V usage is TRBV11-2 and J usage is TRBJ2-7; D remains ambiguous. V was cut by 1 base and J by 3 bases, with 10 bases left in between. Germline CDR1 reads SGHAT; CDR2 reads FQNNGV. This CDR3 has 14 amino acids. DNA for the CDR3: TGTGCCAGCAGCTTAGCGAACACCCACTACGAGCAGTACTTC. Amino acid sequence: CASSLANTHYEQYF.

This chain joins TRBV10-3 and TRBJ1-1, with 8 bases matching TRBD1. The CDR3 covers 16 residues. V gave up 3 bases and J gave up 2 bases; unmatched junction bases: 8. Germline lookup yields CDR1 ENHRY and CDR2 SYGVKD. This chain's CDR3 is CAISDRGRSGNTEAFF. The DNA for the CDR3 is TGTGCCATCAGTGACAGGGGGCGAAGTGGAAACACTGAAGCTTTCTTT.

The rearrangement links TRBV7-9 to TRBJ2-7; D is perhaps TRBD2 (5 bases). Germline V lookup: CDR1 SEHNR, CDR2 FQNEAQ (reference sequence). Trimming took off 5 bases at V and 1 base at J, with 15 bases between the two ends. The CDR3 is 15 residues long. This CDR3 is CASSLAGSGSYEQYF. For the CDR3, the DNA is TGTGCCAGCAGCCTGGCTGGCAGCGGTTCCTACGAGCAGTACTTC.

The chain has TRBV10-3 and TRBJ2-5; TRBD2 is a possible D gene (6 bases). V was trimmed by 8 bases and J by 4 bases, leaving 17 bases between them. CDR1 and CDR2 (germline): ENHRY, SYGVKD. The CDR3 consists of 14 residues. This CDR3 reads CAIGESGDRETQYF. DNA for the CDR3: TGTGCCATCGGGGAGTCGGGAGATCGAGAGACCCAGTACTTC.

The V call is TRBV3-1 (or the pseudogene TRBV3-2), the J call TRBJ1-3; 7 nucleotides match TRBD1. The CDR3 contains 15 residues. Germline loops: CDR1 LGHDT, CDR2 YNNKEL (reference sequence). V gave up 4 bases and J gave up 2 bases; unmatched junction bases: 5. The CDR3 spells CASSRRGRAGNTIYF. The CDR3 bases are TGTGCCAGCAGCCGGAGGGGGCGCGCTGGAAACACCATATATTTT.

This clone was seen a handful of times. For the CDR3, the DNA is TGCAGCGTTGTACTAGCGGGACCTAGCACAGATACGCAGTATTTT. It specifies CSVVLAGPSTDTQYF. The chain recombines TRBV29-1 with TRBJ2-3, with TRBD2 matching 10 bases. Germline lookup yields CDR1 SQVTM and CDR2 ANQGSEA. The ends lost 4 bases at V and 0 bases at J; junction bases unmatched: 4. This CDR3 spans 15 amino acids.

The chain recombines TRBV18 with TRBJ2-1; D may be TRBD2 (6 bases). The V gene lost 10 bases and the J gene lost 3 bases, with 16 bases spanning the gap. The germline gives CDR1 KGHSH, CDR2 LQKENI. The CDR3 has 14 residues. The CDR3 DNA follows: TGTGCCACCGTCATCGGGGGAGGCTACAATGAGCAGTTCTTC. Translating it yields CATVIGGGYNEQFF.

The genes are TRBV7-3 and TRBJ1-4; no definite D call. The V gene's germline CDR1 is SGHTA and CDR2 FQGTGA. The V end lost 4 bases, the J end lost 2 bases, and 8 bases lay between the germline ends. This CDR3 spans 14 amino acids. CDR3 protein: CASSSGPTNEKLFF. The CDR3 DNA follows: TGTGCCAGCAGCTCGGGTCCGACTAATGAAAAACTGTTTTTT.

The J gene is TRBJ2-2, the V gene TRBV7-9, with 10 bases identical to TRBD2. Germline trimming cut 8 bases from V and 5 bases from J; bases unmatched to any gene: 11. Germline CDR1 reads SEHNR; CDR2 reads FQNEAQ (reference sequence). This CDR3 is built from 16 residues. CDR3 residues: CASVSPGLASTGELFF. The DNA for the CDR3 is TGTGCCAGCGTCTCTCCGGGACTAGCGTCTACCGGGGAGCTGTTTTTT.

This rearrangement joins TRBV4-1 to TRBJ2-7; the match to TRBD2 covers 13 bases. After removal of 4 bases from V and 3 bases from J, the junction contained 3 bases not matched to a gene. Germline V gene sequence: CDR1 MGHRA, CDR2 YSYEKL. This CDR3 is 15 amino acids long. In nucleotides, the CDR3 is TGCGCCAGCAGCCTCCGGACTAGCGGGAGCTACGAGCAGTACTTC. The encoded protein is CASSLRTSGSYEQYF.

The genes are TRBV5-6 and TRBJ1-1; D may be TRBD1 (5 bases). Trimming pared 0 bases from V and 6 bases from J, leaving 12 bases between. Looked up from germline, CDR1 is SGHDT and CDR2 is YYEEEE. The CDR3 consists of 14 residues. The CDR3 region is CASSLVAGSSEAFF. CDR3 in DNA: TGTGCCAGCAGCTTGGTGGCAGGGTCATCTGAAGCTTTCTTT.